A single sample gave rise to the 29 T cell receptor beta chains below, sequenced in a study of CD8+ T cells in alopecia areata. Extraction of RNA preceded its reverse transcription into cDNA, which served as the sequencing template. Produced via immunoSEQ multiplex PCR; TCRdb's table is partial and in-frame only. This table has 140,000 to 150,000 clones, 62% appearing once. The material sequenced was CD8+ T cells sorted from blood. The receptors stem from a human donor in good health.

This clone was observed many times. V usage is TRBV27 and J usage is TRBJ2-7; a weak D match, TRBD2 (5 bases). Per the germline V gene, CDR1 is MNHEY and CDR2 is SMNVEV (reference sequence). The CDR3 consists of 11 residues. The CDR3, as DNA: TGTGCTGGCGGGCTCCCCTACGAGCAGTACTTC. This translates into CAGGLPYEQYF.

The chain has TRBV20-1 and TRBJ1-1; no clear D. In germline, CDR1 is DFQATT, CDR2 SNEGSKA (reference sequence). Trimming shortened V by 1 base and J by 7 bases, and 7 bases separated the two germline ends. This CDR3 is built from 11 residues. CDR3 residues: CSARGLGEAFF. CDR3 nucleotides: TGCAGTGCTAGAGGCCTAGGTGAAGCTTTCTTT.

The chain carries TRBV25-1 and TRBJ2-7; D is unclear. The germline V gene encodes CDR1 MGHDK and CDR2 SYGVNS. The V and J ends lost 1 base and 2 bases respectively, with 9 bases between them. This CDR3 spans 14 amino acids. The CDR3 DNA reads as TGTGCCAGCAGTGAATTAGTAGCCCCCTACGAGCAGTACTTC. Its protein product is CASSELVAPYEQYF.

There are a few counts of this clone. The chain is built from TRBV4-1 and TRBJ2-7; D uncertain. Germline V gives CDR1 MGHRA, CDR2 YSYEKL. V was clipped by 4 bases and J by 5 bases, with 15 bases between them. CDR3 length equals 14 residues. CDR3 loop: CASSPEVTRDEQYF. The CDR3 DNA follows: TGCGCCAGCAGCCCGGAAGTGACACGGGACGAGCAGTACTTC.

The chain employs TRBV11-2 and TRBJ2-7; maybe TRBD2 (6 bases). Trimming stripped 3 bases from V and 5 bases from J, with 8 bases between. Germline V CDR1 and CDR2: SGHAT, FQNNGV. The CDR3 spans 12 residues. The CDR3 coding sequence is TGTGCCAGCAGCTTCGGGGGTAACGAGCAGTACTTC. Its translation: CASSFGGNEQYF.

This clone was counted between two and nine times. The chain links TRBV29-1 to TRBJ1-1; a possible D gene is TRBD1 (6 bases). Germline V gene sequence: CDR1 SQVTM, CDR2 ANQGSEA. Trimming took 1 base from V and 5 from J, leaving 26 bases between them. The CDR3 consists of 18 residues. The CDR3 here is CSVEGPGHPKGLRTEAFF. DNA for the CDR3: TGCAGCGTTGAAGGCCCGGGACACCCAAAGGGGTTGAGAACTGAAGCTTTCTTT.

This clone was observed a few times. The V call is TRBV14, the J call TRBJ1-2; no reliable D call. This CDR3 spans 15 amino acids. CDR1 is SGHDN and CDR2 is FVKESK in the germline V gene. V shed 4 bases and J shed 2 bases, with 14 bases lying between them. The CDR3 is CASSPTNWPNYGYTF. Written as DNA, the CDR3 is TGTGCCAGCAGCCCTACAAACTGGCCAAACTATGGCTACACCTTC.

The sample holds a few counts of this clone. The chain couples TRBV29-1 to TRBJ2-2; TRBD1 agrees at 8 bases. V lost 7 bases and J lost 5; bases outside the gene matches: 0. The CDR3 totals 11 residues. Germline CDR1 SQVTM, CDR2 ANQGSEA. In DNA form, the CDR3 reads TGCAGCGGACAGGGGACCGGGGAGCTGTTTTTT. Protein: CSGQGTGELFF.

This clone was seen only a few times. The chain is built from TRBV27 and TRBJ1-5; unclear D gene. Germline V CDR1 and CDR2: MNHEY, SMNVEV (reference sequence). V dropped 6 bases and J dropped 6 bases, with 18 bases sitting between them. The CDR3 covers 15 residues. The CDR3 DNA reads as TGTGCCAGCAGCAGCGGGCCTCTAGGTACTCAGCCCCAGCATTTT. Its protein is CASSSGPLGTQPQHF.

The gene calls are TRBV6-5 and TRBJ2-1; possible D gene TRBD2, 5 bases. Germline V CDR1 and CDR2: MNHEY, SVGAGI. V dropped 5 bases and J dropped 0 bases, with 11 bases sitting between them. This CDR3 is 15 amino acids long. The CDR3 DNA reads TGTGCCAGCAGTGGCAGCGGAAGCTCCTACAATGAGCAGTTCTTC. Translating gives CASSGSGSSYNEQFF.

This clone was found once. This sequence joins TRBV28 and TRBJ2-7; D uncertain. The V end lost 3 bases, the J end lost 3 bases, and 9 bases lay between the germline ends. The CDR3 extends over 13 amino acids. In germline, CDR1 is MDHEN, CDR2 SYDVKM. DNA for the CDR3: TGTGCCAGCAGTTTCATTCCCTACTACGAGCAGTACTTC. Protein product: CASSFIPYYEQYF.

The rearrangement links TRBV5-6 to TRBJ2-5; tentative D call: TRBD2 (5 bases). The CDR3 is 16 amino acids. The ends were cut back, 6 bases at V and 2 bases at J, with 20 bases in the middle. The germline V gene encodes CDR1 SGHDT and CDR2 YYEEEE. This CDR3 is CASNDRSGVWQETQYF. In DNA form, the CDR3 reads TGTGCCAGCAACGACCGGTCCGGGGTGTGGCAAGAGACCCAGTACTTC.

This clone has a single count. V gene TRBV20-1 combines with J gene TRBJ2-7, with TRBD1 as a possible D gene (7 bases). This CDR3 has 11 amino acids. The V end was cut by 5 bases, the J end by 6 bases, with 11 bases between. Germline CDR1 DFQATT, CDR2 SNEGSKA (reference sequence). The DNA of the CDR3 is TGCAGTGCTGGAGGGGGCCCCGAGCAGTACTTC. This gives the protein CSAGGGPEQYF.

The V gene is TRBV19, the J gene TRBJ1-1; D ambiguous. Germline CDR1 reads LNHDA; CDR2 reads SQIVND (reference sequence). The CDR3 is 12 amino acids. Trimming took 7 bases from V and 5 from J, leaving 11 bases between them. The CDR3 loop reads CASTAGGTEAFF. CDR3 in DNA: TGTGCCAGTACGGCCGGTGGTACTGAAGCTTTCTTT.

The V call is TRBV5-1, the J call TRBJ2-7, with D possibly being TRBD1 or TRBD2 (6 bases each). The germline V gene encodes CDR1 SGHRS and CDR2 YFSETQ. This CDR3 spans 19 amino acids. The V and J ends lost 3 bases and 2 bases respectively, with 27 bases between them. Here the CDR3 DNA reads TGCGCCAGCAGCTCCAGGGGACGTAATCCCGGGACTTCTCCCTACGAGCAGTACTTC. Its protein product is CASSSRGRNPGTSPYEQYF.

The J gene is TRBJ2-2, the V gene TRBV6-5; possibly TRBD2 for D (5 bases). V was clipped by 0 bases and J by 7 bases, with 6 bases between them. The CDR3 has 13 residues. CDR1 and CDR2 from the germline V gene are MNHEY and SVGAGI. The CDR3: CASSYSSVGELFF. The CDR3 nucleotides are TGTGCCAGCAGTTACTCTAGCGTCGGGGAGCTGTTTTTT.

V and J are TRBV7-6 and TRBJ1-1; D might be TRBD1 (5 bases). CDR3 size: 14 residues. The germline V gene encodes CDR1 SGHVS and CDR2 FNYEAQ. Deletions cut 5 bases from V and 3 bases from J, with 13 bases between. CDR3 DNA: TGTGCCAGCAGCCCGGGGAGGGGTGACACTGAAGCTTTCTTT. Translated, it gives CASSPGRGDTEAFF.

The J gene is TRBJ2-2, the V gene TRBV9; 10 bases align to TRBD2. Trimming cost V 4 bases and J 5 bases; bases outside gene matches: 8. Looked up from germline, CDR1 is SGDLS and CDR2 is YYNGEE. The CDR3 runs 16 residues. The chain's CDR3 is CASSPRVLAGTGELFF. CDR3 in DNA: TGTGCCAGCAGCCCACGGGTACTAGCGGGAACCGGGGAGCTGTTTTTT.

The chain carries TRBV7-9 and TRBJ2-5; D is possibly TRBD1 or TRBD2 (5 bases each). Trimming took 6 bases from V and 3 from J, leaving 14 bases between them. This CDR3 region has 14 residues. The germline V gene has CDR1 SEHNR and CDR2 FQNEAQ (reference sequence). The CDR3 sequence is CASSSQRGEETQYF. Written as DNA, the CDR3 is TGTGCCAGCAGTTCCCAAAGGGGAGAAGAGACCCAGTACTTC.

The genes are TRBV5-1 and TRBJ2-1, with 8 bases lining up with TRBD2. The length of the CDR3 is 15 residues. CDR1 SGHRS and CDR2 YFSETQ come from the germline V gene. After removal of 7 bases from V and 4 bases from J, the junction contained 10 bases not matched to a gene. CDR3 amino acids: CASAGVQREYNEQFF. DNA of the CDR3: TGCGCCAGCGCAGGAGTCCAGCGGGAGTACAATGAGCAGTTCTTC.

V usage is TRBV29-1 and J usage is TRBJ2-7; 9 nucleotides match TRBD1. J was trimmed by 9 bases and V by 6 bases; bases with no gene match: 12. This CDR3 contains 13 residues. CDR1 SQVTM and CDR2 ANQGSEA come from the germline V gene. CDR3 sequence reads: CSVGQGLNTGQYF. CDR3 nucleotide sequence: TGCAGCGTAGGACAGGGGCTGAATACTGGGCAGTACTTC.

This clone showed up just a few times. The CDR3 is CATSRRQLDEQFF. The CDR3 nucleotides read TGTGCCACCAGCAGGAGACAGTTAGATGAGCAGTTCTTC. J is TRBJ2-1 and V is TRBV15, with D possibly TRBD1 on 5 matching bases. The CDR3 loop spans 13 amino acids. Per the germline V gene, CDR1 is LNHNV and CDR2 is YYDKDF (reference sequence). Trimming stripped 3 bases from V and 8 bases from J, with 11 bases between.

This clone is a singleton in its sample. This chain joins TRBV7-9 and TRBJ2-5; D could derive from TRBD1 or TRBD2 (6 bases each). CDR3 length: 14 residues. The V gene lost 4 bases and the J gene lost 5 bases, with 14 bases spanning the gap. Germline loops: CDR1 SEHNR, CDR2 FQNEAQ (reference sequence). In nucleotides, the CDR3 is TGTGCCAGCAGCTACGGGGGCCCTCGGGAGACCCAGTACTTC. It translates to CASSYGGPRETQYF.

The rearrangement links TRBV29-1 to TRBJ2-1; 10 nucleotides agree with TRBD2. The CDR3 sequence is 16 residues long. V trimming: 0 bases; J trimming: 7 bases; junction bases outside the gene matches: 9. Per the germline V gene, CDR1 is SQVTM and CDR2 is ANQGSEA. CDR3 bases: TGCAGCGTTGAAGATCTTTTCGGACTAGCGGTAAATGAGCAGTTCTTC. Its protein product is CSVEDLFGLAVNEQFF.

This clone came up once. The rearrangement links TRBV27 to TRBJ2-5; maybe TRBD2 (5 bases). From germline, CDR1 is MNHEY and CDR2 SMNVEV (reference sequence). The CDR3 sequence is 13 residues long. The V end was cut by 5 bases, the J end by 4 bases, with 11 bases between. This chain's CDR3 is CASSPSEAETQYF. CDR3 DNA: TGTGCCAGCAGTCCCTCGGAGGCAGAGACCCAGTACTTC.

This sequence joins TRBV15 and TRBJ1-4, with D unresolved. Trimming removed 0 bases from V and 6 bases from J, with 14 bases in between. CDR1 is LNHNV, CDR2 YYDKDF, per germline (reference sequence). This CDR3 is 16 amino acids long. The CDR3 DNA reads as TGTGCCACCAGCAGAGATCGGGAGGGAGCTTATGAAAAACTGTTTTTT. Its translation: CATSRDREGAYEKLFF.

The rearrangement links TRBV12-5 to TRBJ2-5, with 15 nucleotides matching TRBD2. CDR1 is LGHNT, CDR2 FRNRAP, per germline. V shed 7 bases, J shed 5 bases, and the junction held 2 bases outside the gene matches. The CDR3 has 14 amino acids. This CDR3 is CASDGTSGRETQYF. Written as DNA, the CDR3 is TGTGCTAGTGACGGGACTAGCGGGAGGGAGACCCAGTACTTC.

This clone was detected only a few times. V and J are TRBV4-1 and TRBJ1-1, with D hard to call. With 2 bases removed from V and 0 bases from J, the gap between germline ends came to 10 bases. Germline assignment: CDR1 MGHRA and CDR2 YSYEKL. The CDR3 has 15 residues. CDR3 residues: CASSQQEGLNTEAFF. CDR3 nucleotide sequence: TGCGCCAGCAGCCAACAGGAGGGCCTGAACACTGAAGCTTTCTTT.

Concerning this clone itself: Other DNA sequences of this sample code for an identical CDR3. This chain links TRBV20-1 with TRBJ2-7; the D is unclear. CDR1 DFQATT and CDR2 SNEGSKA come from the germline V gene (reference sequence). The CDR3 loop spans 11 amino acids. Trimming took off 3 bases at V and 3 bases at J, with 6 bases between the two ends. CDR3 DNA sequence: TGCAGTGCTAGGCTGAGCTACGAGCAGTACTTC. It encodes CSARLSYEQYF.